What follows is one TCR beta chain and its context. The V end was cut by 4 bases, the J end by 2 bases, with 12 bases between. CDR1 is MNHNY and CDR2 is SVGAGI in the germline V gene (reference sequence). This CDR3 has 15 residues. At survey level, the immunoSEQ assay was run in its v3.0 version. Some clones are missing from TCRdb's copy, which holds only in-frame ones; the method was immunoSEQ multiplex PCR. Among 25,000 to 30,000 clones listed, 82% were seen once. This specimen belongs to a study of long-term antiretroviral therapy in people with HIV. The receptor was isolated from a man aged 18 to 35 with HIV. The genes are TRBV6-6 and TRBJ1-5; a possible D gene is TRBD1 (5 bases). The material sequenced was unsorted PBMCs, taken 0.8 years before starting antiretroviral therapy. CDR3 bases: TGTGCCAGCAGTTCCCGCATAGGGGGCAATCAGCCCCAGCATTTT. Translation gives CASSSRIGGNQPQHF.